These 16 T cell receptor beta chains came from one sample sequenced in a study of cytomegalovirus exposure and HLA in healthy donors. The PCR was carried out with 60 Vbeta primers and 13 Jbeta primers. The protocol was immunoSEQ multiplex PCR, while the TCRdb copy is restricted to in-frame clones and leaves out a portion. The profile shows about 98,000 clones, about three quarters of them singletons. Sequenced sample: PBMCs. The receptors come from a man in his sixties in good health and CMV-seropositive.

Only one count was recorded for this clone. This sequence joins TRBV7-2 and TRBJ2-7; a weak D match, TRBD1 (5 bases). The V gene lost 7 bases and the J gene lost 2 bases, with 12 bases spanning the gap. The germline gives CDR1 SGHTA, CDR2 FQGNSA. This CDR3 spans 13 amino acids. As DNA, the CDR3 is TGTGCCAGCACCCCAGGGCCCCCCTACGAGCAGTACTTC. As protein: CASTPGPPYEQYF.

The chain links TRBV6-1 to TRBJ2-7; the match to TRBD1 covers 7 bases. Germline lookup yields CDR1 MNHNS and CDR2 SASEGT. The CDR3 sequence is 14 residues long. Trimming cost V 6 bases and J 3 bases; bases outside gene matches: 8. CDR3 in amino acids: CASRGGQFFYEQYF. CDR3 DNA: TGTGCCAGCAGAGGGGGACAGTTTTTCTACGAGCAGTACTTC.

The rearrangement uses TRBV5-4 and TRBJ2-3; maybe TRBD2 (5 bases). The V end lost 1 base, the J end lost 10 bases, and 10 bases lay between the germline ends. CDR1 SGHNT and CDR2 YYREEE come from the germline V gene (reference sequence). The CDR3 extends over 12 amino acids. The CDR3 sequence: CASSLSGGPQYF. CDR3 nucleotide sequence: TGTGCCAGCAGCTTGTCTGGAGGCCCGCAGTATTTT. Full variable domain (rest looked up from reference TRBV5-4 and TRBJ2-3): ETGVTQSPTHLIKTRGQQVTLRCSSQSGHNTVSWYQQALGQGPQFIFQYYREEENGRGNFPPRFSGLQFPNYSSELNVNALELDDSALYLCASSLSGGPQYFGPGTRLTVL.

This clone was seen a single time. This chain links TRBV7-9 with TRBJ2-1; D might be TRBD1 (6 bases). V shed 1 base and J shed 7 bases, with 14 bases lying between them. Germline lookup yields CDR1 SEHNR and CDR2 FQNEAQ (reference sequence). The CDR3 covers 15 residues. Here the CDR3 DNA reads TGTGCCAGCAGCTTAGTCCCGCAGGGGATGAATGAGCAGTTCTTC. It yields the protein CASSLVPQGMNEQFF.

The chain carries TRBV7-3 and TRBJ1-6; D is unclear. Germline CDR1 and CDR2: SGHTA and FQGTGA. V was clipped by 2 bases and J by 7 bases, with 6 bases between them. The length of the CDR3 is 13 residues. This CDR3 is CASSLQQNSPLHF. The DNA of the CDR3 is TGTGCCAGCAGCTTACAACAGAATTCACCCCTCCACTTT.

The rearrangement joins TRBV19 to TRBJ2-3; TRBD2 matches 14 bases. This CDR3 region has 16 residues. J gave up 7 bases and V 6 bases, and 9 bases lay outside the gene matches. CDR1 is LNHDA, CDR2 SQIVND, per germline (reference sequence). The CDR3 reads CASSPRLAGGPNTQYF. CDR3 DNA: TGTGCCAGTAGCCCCAGACTAGCGGGGGGGCCTAATACGCAGTATTTT.

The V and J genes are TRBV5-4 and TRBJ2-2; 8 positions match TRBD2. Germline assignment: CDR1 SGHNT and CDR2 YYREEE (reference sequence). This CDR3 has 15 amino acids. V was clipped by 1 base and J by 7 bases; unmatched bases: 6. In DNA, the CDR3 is TGTGCCAGCAGCTTGTCGGGGGGGCGAGGCGGGGAGCTGTTTTTT. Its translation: CASSLSGGRGGELFF.

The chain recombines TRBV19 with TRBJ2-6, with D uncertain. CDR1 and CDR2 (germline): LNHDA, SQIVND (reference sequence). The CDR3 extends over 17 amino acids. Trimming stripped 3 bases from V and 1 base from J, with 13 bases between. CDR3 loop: CASSMNRLISGANVLTF. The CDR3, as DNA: TGTGCCAGTAGTATGAACCGACTTATTTCTGGGGCCAACGTCCTGACTTTC.

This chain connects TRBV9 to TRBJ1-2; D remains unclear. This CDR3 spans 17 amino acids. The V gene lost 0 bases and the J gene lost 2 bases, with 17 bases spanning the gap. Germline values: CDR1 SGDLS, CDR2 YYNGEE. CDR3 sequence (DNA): TGTGCCAGCAGCGTAGGAGCCCCCCACAGTGGGAACTATGGCTACACCTTC. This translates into CASSVGAPHSGNYGYTF.

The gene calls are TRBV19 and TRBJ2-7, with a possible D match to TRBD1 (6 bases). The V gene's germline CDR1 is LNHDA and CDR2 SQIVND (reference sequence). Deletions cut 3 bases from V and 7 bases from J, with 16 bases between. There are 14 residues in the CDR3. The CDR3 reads CASSIGQGIWEQYF. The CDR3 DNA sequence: TGTGCCAGTAGTATCGGTCAGGGGATATGGGAGCAGTACTTC.

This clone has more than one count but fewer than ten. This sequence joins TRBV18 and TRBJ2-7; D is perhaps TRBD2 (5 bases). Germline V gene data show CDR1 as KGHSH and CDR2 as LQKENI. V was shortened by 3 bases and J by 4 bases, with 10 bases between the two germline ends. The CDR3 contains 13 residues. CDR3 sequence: CASSPNRGYEQYF. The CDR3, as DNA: TGTGCCAGCTCACCTAATCGGGGTTACGAGCAGTACTTC.

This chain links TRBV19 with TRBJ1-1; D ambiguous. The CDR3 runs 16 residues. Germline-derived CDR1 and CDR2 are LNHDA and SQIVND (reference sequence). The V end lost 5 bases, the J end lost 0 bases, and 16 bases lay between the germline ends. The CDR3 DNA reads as TGTGCCAGTAGTCGGGTAAGCAGTCTGATGAACACTGAAGCTTTCTTT. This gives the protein CASSRVSSLMNTEAFF.

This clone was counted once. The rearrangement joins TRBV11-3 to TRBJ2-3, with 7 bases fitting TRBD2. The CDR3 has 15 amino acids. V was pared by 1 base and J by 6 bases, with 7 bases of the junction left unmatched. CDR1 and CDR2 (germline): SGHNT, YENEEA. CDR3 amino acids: CASSLGGLGSDTQYF. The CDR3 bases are TGTGCCAGCAGCTTAGGAGGACTAGGGTCCGATACGCAGTATTTT. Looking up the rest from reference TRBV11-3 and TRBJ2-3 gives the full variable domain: EAGVVQSPRYKIIEKKQPVAFWCNPISGHNTLYWYLQNLGQGPELLIRYENEEAVDDSQLPKDRFSAERLKGVDSTLKIQPAELGDSAVYLCASSLGGLGSDTQYFGPGTRLTVL.

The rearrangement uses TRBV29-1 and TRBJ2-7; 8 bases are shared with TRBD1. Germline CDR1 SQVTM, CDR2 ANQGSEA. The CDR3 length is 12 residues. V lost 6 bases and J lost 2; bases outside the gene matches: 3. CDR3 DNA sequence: TGCAGCGTGGCAGGGGGCCCCTACGAGCAGTACTTC. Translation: CSVAGGPYEQYF.

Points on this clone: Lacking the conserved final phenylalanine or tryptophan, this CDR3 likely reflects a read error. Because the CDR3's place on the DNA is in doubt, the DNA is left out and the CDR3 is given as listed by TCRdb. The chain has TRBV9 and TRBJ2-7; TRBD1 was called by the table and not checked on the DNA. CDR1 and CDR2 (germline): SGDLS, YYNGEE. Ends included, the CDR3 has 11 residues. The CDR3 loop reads CASSVALTGDL.

CDR3 residues: CASSVAGSRDFEQFF. The CDR3 DNA reads as TGTGCCAGCAGCGTAGCTGGATCCCGGGACTTTGAGCAGTTCTTC. V is TRBV9 and J is TRBJ2-1; D might be TRBD2 (6 bases). Trimming removed 0 bases at V and 9 bases at J, with 16 bases between. The CDR3 sequence is 15 residues long. Germline loops: CDR1 SGDLS, CDR2 YYNGEE.